This T cell receptor beta chain was sequenced for a study of graft-versus-host responses after intestinal transplantation. Study-level points and caveats: Recipient marrow harbored GvH clones, some of which surfaced first in ileum or blood.

V dropped 6 bases and J dropped 1; count of bases not matched to a gene: 10. The CDR3 runs to 16 residues. Germline CDR1 and CDR2: MNHEY and SMNVEV (reference sequence). Method: immunoSEQ multiplex PCR; TCRdb's copy keeps in-frame clones and lacks some. The sample yields 9,500 to 15,000 clones, about four fifths seen once. Turning to this clone: Its antigen is not known.

The clonotype comes from a human patient who received an intestinal transplant, so some T cells may come from the graft donor. The chain employs TRBV27 and TRBJ1-1, with 8 nucleotides matching TRBD1. This specimen consisted of PBMCs, obtained 120 to 130 days after transplant. The CDR3 region is CASRRPPGQGNTEAFF. Here the CDR3 DNA reads TGTGCCAGCAGACGACCTCCAGGACAGGGGAACACTGAAGCTTTCTTT.